What follows is one T cell receptor (beta chain) and its context. The antigen remains undetermined. CDR3 length: 14 amino acids. Looked up from germline, CDR1 is MNHEY and CDR2 is SMNVEV (reference sequence). The junction had 5 bases not matched to a gene; V was cut back by 5 bases and J by 3 bases. The primer mix had 52 TRBV and 13 TRBJ primers. Sequenced by immunoSEQ multiplex PCR; TCRdb stores in-frame clones only, minus some. Altogether over 9,000 clones are present, approximately 84% being singletons, with the ten largest covering roughly a tenth. This sample stems from a study of regulatory T cells. Overall study results and limits: Control CD8+ cells showed a nonsignificant trend toward higher Shannon entropy than patient CD8+ cells. In patients, unique TRB V-J pairs were restricted and V/J usage skewed, especially in Tregs.

Every patient with CD3G deficiency had evidence of autoimmunity. The TCR comes from a person under 30 with CD3G deficiency. Sequenced material: CD8+ T cells sorted from blood. The chain uses TRBV27 and TRBJ2-7, with 9 bases fitting TRBD2. CDR3 coding DNA: TGTGCCAGCAGTAGGGCGGGGGGGGACTACGAGCAGTACTTC. Translation gives CASSRAGGDYEQYF.